These 14 T cell receptor beta chains came from one sample sequenced in a study of graft-versus-host responses after intestinal transplantation. Using immunoSEQ multiplex PCR, the repertoire was profiled, and TCRdb retains in-frame clones only, with some absent. The sample includes about 90,000 clones, around nine tenths of them seen just once. Their antigens are not known. This sample comprised unstimulated CD4+ T cells sorted from spleen or lymph node cells, obtained before intestinal transplant. The receptors here all came from a human donor who received an intestinal transplant.

The count of this clone is one. The CDR3 reads CASSSDRGLIEQYF. CDR3 DNA: TGTGCCAGCAGCTCCGACAGGGGGCTGATCGAGCAGTACTTC. The genes are TRBV5-5 and TRBJ2-7; 10 bases are shared with TRBD1. The CDR3 loop spans 14 amino acids. Germline lookup yields CDR1 SGHKS and CDR2 YYEKEE (reference sequence). Trimming cost V 3 bases and J 6 bases; bases outside gene matches: 6.

The rearrangement uses TRBV6-5 and TRBJ1-3; tentative D call: TRBD1 (5 bases). This CDR3 has 13 residues. The V end was cut by 6 bases, the J end by 2 bases, with 8 bases between. The germline V gene has CDR1 MNHEY and CDR2 SVGAGI. DNA of the CDR3: TGTGCCAGCAGGGGGCACGCTGGAAACACCATATATTTT. Amino acids: CASRGHAGNTIYF.

In the case of this clone: The junction differs from germline at one of its ends, possibly a read error. V gene TRBV25-1 combines with J gene TRBJ1-1, with 9 bases that match TRBD1. This CDR3 is built from 13 residues. Germline V CDR1 and CDR2: MGHDK, SYGVNS. DNA for the CDR3: TGTGCCAGCAGTGAATTCCCGGGACAGGGAATTATCTTT. Amino acids: CASSEFPGQGIIF.

The chain uses TRBV5-4 and TRBJ2-5; either TRBD1 or TRBD2 may fit D (5 bases each). V was shortened by 4 bases and J by 3 bases, with 13 bases between the two germline ends. Per the germline V gene, CDR1 is SGHNT and CDR2 is YYREEE (reference sequence). This CDR3 comprises 14 residues. This CDR3 is CASSRRDVEETQYF. The DNA of the CDR3 is TGTGCCAGCAGCCGACGGGACGTCGAAGAGACCCAGTACTTC.

In regard to this clone: Other DNA variants within this sample encode the same CDR3. The V gene is TRBV5-1, the J gene TRBJ1-1; D perhaps matches TRBD1 (5 bases). The CDR3 totals 13 residues. V was shortened by 4 bases and J by 2 bases, with 9 bases between the two germline ends. Looked up from germline, CDR1 is SGHRS and CDR2 is YFSETQ. CDR3 sequence (DNA): TGCGCCAGCAGCCCCGGGACTAACACTGAAGCTTTCTTT. Protein: CASSPGTNTEAFF.

This chain links TRBV21-1 with TRBJ2-5; TRBD2 reflects the table's D call only, with no check against the DNA. TRBV21-1 is assigned pseudogene status. There are 15 residues in the CDR3. For the CDR3, the DNA is TGTGCCAGCAGCAAACCCTCACTAGCGGAAAAGACCCAGTACTTC. This translates into CASSKPSLAEKTQYF.

The V call is TRBV15, the J call TRBJ2-5, with D uncertain. V was trimmed by 0 bases and J by 5 bases, leaving 19 bases between them. The CDR3 is 17 residues long. CDR1 is LNHNV and CDR2 is YYDKDF in the germline V gene (reference sequence). The chain's CDR3 is CATSRDTAPLPRETQYF. CDR3 sequence (DNA): TGTGCCACCAGCAGAGATACGGCCCCACTCCCACGTGAGACCCAGTACTTC.

J is TRBJ2-5 and V is TRBV27, with 7 bases aligning to TRBD1. The length of the CDR3 is 14 residues. After removal of 4 bases from V and 2 bases from J, the junction contained 4 bases not matched to a gene. Germline-derived CDR1 and CDR2 are MNHEY and SMNVEV (reference sequence). This CDR3 reads CASSSDRPQETQYF. The CDR3 nucleotides are TGTGCCAGCAGTTCGGACAGGCCACAAGAGACCCAGTACTTC.

This chain connects TRBV27 to TRBJ1-5; D is undetermined. The length of the CDR3 is 14 residues. V lost 2 bases and J 0 bases, leaving 5 bases between the germline ends. Germline CDR1 and CDR2: MNHEY and SMNVEV (reference sequence). CDR3 loop: CASSLRNSNQPQHF. In nucleotides, the CDR3 is TGTGCCAGCAGTTTAAGAAATAGCAATCAGCCCCAGCATTTT.

V gene TRBV29-1 combines with J gene TRBJ1-5; D perhaps matches TRBD1 (5 bases). Per germline, CDR1 SQVTM and CDR2 ANQGSEA. The CDR3 loop spans 13 amino acids. Trimming pared 4 bases from V and 1 base from J, leaving 8 bases between. Here the CDR3 reads CSVGGQSNQPQHF. The CDR3 nucleotides are TGCAGCGTTGGTGGACAAAGCAATCAGCCCCAGCATTTT.

In nucleotides, the CDR3 is TGCGCCAGCAGCACCGTTCCAGAGAACAACTATGGCTACACCTTC. This encodes CASSTVPENNYGYTF. The chain joins TRBV5-1 to TRBJ1-2; D is unclear. Germline V lookup: CDR1 SGHRS, CDR2 YFSETQ. V lost 4 bases and J lost 2, with 15 bases in between. This CDR3 is built from 15 residues.

In this sample, this clone turned up once. CDR3 protein: CASSLGDQPQHF. The DNA for the CDR3 is TGTGCCAGCAGCTTAGGGGATCAGCCCCAGCATTTT. The V call is TRBV7-9, the J call TRBJ1-5, with D uncertain. There are 12 residues in the CDR3. V gave up 1 base and J gave up 5 bases, with 3 bases separating them. CDR1 SEHNR and CDR2 FQNEAQ come from the germline V gene (reference sequence).

The V gene is TRBV18, the J gene TRBJ2-5; tentative D call: TRBD2 (6 bases). Germline V gene data show CDR1 as KGHSH and CDR2 as LQKENI. The V end was cut by 1 base, the J end by 6 bases, with 12 bases between. There are 14 residues in the CDR3. This CDR3 is CASSPLEGGKTQYF. DNA for the CDR3: TGTGCCAGCTCACCACTGGAGGGCGGGAAGACCCAGTACTTC.

The chain uses TRBV29-1 and TRBJ2-3; D is uncertain. The V and J ends lost 8 bases and 4 bases respectively, with 7 bases between them. Germline-derived CDR1 and CDR2 are SQVTM and ANQGSEA. This CDR3 is built from 10 residues. The CDR3 coding sequence is TGCAGCACTGGAGCAGATACGCAGTATTTT. Its translation is CSTGADTQYF.